This T cell receptor (beta chain) was sequenced for a study of beta chain features in type 1 diabetes. In the case of this clone: Its specificity is unknown.

Whole-study results and caveats: Across patients, naive, central memory and Treg TCRB repertoires exhibited apparently greater similarity than was observed across healthy donors. People with Type 1 diabetes carried modestly yet significantly shorter TCRB CDR3s in all four CD4+ subsets.

There was one heparinised blood draw per donor, averaging about 116 mL. Since all of the isolated RNA was reverse transcribed, expressed TCRB transcripts were what got sequenced. Sequenced by immunoSEQ multiplex PCR; TCRdb stores in-frame clones only, minus some. The sample shows about 230,000 clones, around 16% of them seen only once. J lost 2 bases, V lost 4 bases, and 7 bases had no gene match. The CDR3 extends over 17 amino acids. Germline V gives CDR1 MDHEN, CDR2 SYDVKM. This receptor was taken from a man between 25 and 39 years old with type 1 diabetes. Sequencing was done on a sample of naive CD4+ T cells from blood. The chain uses TRBV28 and TRBJ2-4; 11 nucleotides align to TRBD1. The CDR3 bases are TGTGCCAGCAGTTCGCTCGGACAGGGGGCGTCCAAAAACATTCAGTACTTC. Amino acids: CASSSLGQGASKNIQYF.